The present T cell receptor beta chain was sequenced within a study of cytomegalovirus exposure and HLA in healthy donors. Across the whole study: Researchers found that about 84% of over 350 genotyped donors fell within the Caucasian-associated ancestry cluster.

A multiplex PCR was run with 60 Vbeta primers and 13 Jbeta primers. Profiling relied on immunoSEQ multiplex PCR, and the TCRdb table lists in-frame clones only, not all of them. Its listing shows roughly 60,000 clones. As for this clone: Its matching antigen is unknown.

The study, taken as a whole, reports: Generally TCR sequences proved uncommon, though certain public TCRs appeared in numerous donors.

The CDR3 runs 12 residues. With 8 bases removed from V and 3 bases from J, the gap between germline ends came to 8 bases. Germline CDR1 is LGHNT and CDR2 is FRNRAP. The sample comprised PBMCs. The chain employs TRBV12-5 and TRBJ1-5; D remains ambiguous. This TCR came from a woman aged 18-29 years in good health and CMV-seronegative. The CDR3 is CASRRDNQPQHF. The CDR3, as DNA: TGTGCTAGTCGCCGGGACAATCAGCCCCAGCATTTT. Using reference TRBV12-5 and TRBJ1-5 for the parts outside the CDR3, the full variable domain is DARVTQTPRHKVTEMGQEVTMRCQPILGHNTVFWYRQTMMQGLELLAYFRNRAPLDDSGMPKDRFSAEMPDATLATLKIQPSEPRDSAVYFCASRRDNQPQHFGDGTRLSIL.